This TCR beta chain was observed in a study of Graves' ophthalmopathy and Graves' hyperthyroidism. In regard to this clonotype: Antigen unknown.

Amplification from RNA transcripts yielded the TCR beta CDR3 regions. An initial RT-PCR round employing HTBI primers preceded a second-round multiplex PCR. One entry per CDR3 protein, called by TCRdb with MiXCR from the multiplex PCR reads. Found here are some 410,000 distinct CDR3 sequences, 20% to 25% of them singletons; the top ten hold around 3%. Findings and caveats of the study: In blood, most expanded thyroid clonotypes above 0.001 frequency were also detected. Cross-validated, the 13-signature model showed 87.88%/81.08% sensitivity/specificity, and 80%/75% in the test set.

The CDR3 runs 16 residues. V was clipped by 5 bases and J by 2 bases, with 18 bases between them. Germline CDR1 is SGHTA and CDR2 is FQGNSA. The receptor comes from a woman younger than 35 with stable Graves' hyperthyroidism. The chain joins TRBV7-2 to TRBJ2-5; a possible D gene is TRBD2 (6 bases). Sequenced: peripheral blood. For the CDR3, the DNA is TGTGCCAGCAGCCGGGGGTCGGCTAGCGCGCAAGAGACCCAGTACTTC. Its translation is CASSRGSASAQETQYF. The whole variable domain, remainder taken from reference TRBV7-2 and TRBJ2-5, is GAGVSQSPSNKVTEKGKDVELRCDPISGHTALYWYRQSLGQGLEFLIYFQGNSAPDKSGLPSDRFSAERTGGSVSTLTIQRTQQEDSAVYLCASSRGSASAQETQYFGPGTRLLVL.